The next 21 T cell receptor beta chains were all read from a single sample in a study of Graves' ophthalmopathy and Graves' hyperthyroidism. TCR beta CDR3 regions were amplified from RNA transcripts. A first-round RT-PCR used HTBI primers, followed by a second-round multiplex PCR. TCRdb passed the multiplex PCR reads through MiXCR, listing each CDR3 protein once. The profile shows approximately 700,000 distinct CDR3 sequences, about two fifths of them singletons. Sequencing was performed on peripheral blood. These TCRs come from an adult man with Graves' ophthalmopathy.

On this clonotype: Since no conserved phenylalanine or tryptophan closes the CDR3, a read error is the likely cause. V is TRBV9 and J is TRBJ2-3; TRBD2 agrees at 8 bases. This CDR3 has 16 amino acids. Per germline, CDR1 SGDLS and CDR2 YYNGEE. V trimming: 0 bases; J trimming: 4 bases; junction bases outside the gene matches: 7. The CDR3 region has the DNA TGTGCCAGCAGCGTAGGTGTAGCGGGGTCAGCAGATACGCAGTATTCT. Protein sequence: CASSVGVAGSADTQYS.

This clonotype was picked up many times. The chain joins TRBV20-1 to TRBJ1-2; D unresolved. Germline V gives CDR1 DFQATT, CDR2 SNEGSKA (reference sequence). The CDR3 loop spans 12 amino acids. Trimming left V 0 bases short and J 2 bases short, with 4 bases between. CDR3 DNA sequence: TGCAGTGCTAGAGAACTGAACTATGGCTACACCTTC. Protein product: CSARELNYGYTF.

This clonotype was detected many times. V and J are TRBV20-1 and TRBJ1-2; D unresolved. The germline V gene has CDR1 DFQATT and CDR2 SNEGSKA (reference sequence). Between the trimmed V and J ends, which lost 3 bases and 1 base, there was a span of 12 bases. This CDR3 contains 14 residues. The CDR3 DNA sequence: TGCAGTGCTAGTGGACGGACTATTAACTATGGCTACACCTTC. Protein: CSASGRTINYGYTF.

There are many counts of this clonotype. The chain carries TRBV2 and TRBJ2-7; 7 nucleotides line up with TRBD1. V dropped 8 bases and J dropped 2; count of bases not matched to a gene: 6. CDR1 SNHLY and CDR2 FYNNEI come from the germline V gene. CDR3 length equals 13 residues. This chain's CDR3 is CASSKTGPYEQYF. CDR3 bases: TGTGCCAGCTCGAAGACAGGGCCCTACGAGCAGTACTTC. Full variable domain (rest looked up from reference TRBV2 and TRBJ2-7): EPEVTQTPSHQVTQMGQEVILRCVPISNHLYFYWYRQILGQKVEFLVSFYNNEISEKSEIFDDQFSVERPDGSNFTLKIRSTKLEDSAMYFCASSKTGPYEQYFGPGTRLTVT.

The rearrangement links TRBV7-2 to TRBJ2-2; maybe TRBD1 (5 bases). The germline gives CDR1 SGHTA, CDR2 FQGNSA. The V end was cut by 6 bases, the J end by 6 bases, with 11 bases between. The CDR3 extends over 13 amino acids. In nucleotides, the CDR3 is TGTGCCAGCAGTAGACAGTTATCCGGGGAGCTGTTTTTT. Translated: CASSRQLSGELFF.

The J gene is TRBJ1-2, the V gene TRBV5-1; D remains ambiguous. Germline CDR1 is SGHRS and CDR2 is YFSETQ. V was pared by 0 bases and J by 4 bases, with 13 bases between. CDR3 length equals 15 residues. For the CDR3, the DNA is TGCGCCAGCAGCTTGGAGGGTGGCGTCGGCTATGGCTACACCTTC. As protein: CASSLEGGVGYGYTF.

As to this clonotype: At one boundary the junction diverges from the germline segment, which might be a read error. The chain links TRBV7-3 to TRBJ2-5; TRBD1 or TRBD2 may be the D gene (5 bases each). Germline-derived CDR1 and CDR2 are SGHTA and FQGTGA. The CDR3 is 11 residues long. The CDR3 region has the DNA TGTGCCAGCAGCCCCGGGCAGGGACGCGACTTC. Protein sequence: CASSPGQGRDF. The whole variable domain, filled in from reference TRBV7-3 and TRBJ2-5, reads GAGVSQTPSNKVTEKGKYVELRCDPISGHTALYWYRQSLGQGPEFLIYFQGTGAADDSGLPNDRFFAVRPEGSVSTLKIQRTERGDSAVYLCASSPGQGRDFGPGTRLLVL.

In its sample, this clonotype was seen many times. This chain connects TRBV4-1 to TRBJ2-7; D is ambiguous. The V end was cut by 5 bases, the J end by 1 base, with 12 bases between. This CDR3 region has 14 residues. From germline, CDR1 is MGHRA and CDR2 YSYEKL. CDR3: CASSGQAVSYEQYF. For the CDR3, the DNA is TGCGCCAGCAGCGGCCAGGCAGTTTCCTACGAGCAGTACTTC.

The chain combines TRBV29-1 with TRBJ2-2, with D hard to call. V lost 8 bases and J lost 6, with 19 bases in between. Germline V gives CDR1 SQVTM, CDR2 ANQGSEA. The length of the CDR3 is 14 residues. The CDR3 sequence is CSTTSTVSAGELFF. CDR3 coding DNA: TGCAGCACCACAAGTACAGTCTCGGCCGGGGAGCTGTTTTTT.

This clonotype has ten or more counts. The chain's CDR3 is CATLSPPEPEAFF. DNA for the CDR3: TGTGCCACCCTCTCGCCCCCCGAGCCTGAAGCTTTCTTT. The chain employs TRBV10-3 and TRBJ1-1; D unresolved. The CDR3 totals 13 residues. Germline CDR1 reads ENHRY; CDR2 reads SYGVKD. Trimming took 10 bases from V and 6 from J, leaving 18 bases between them.

Many counts were recorded for this clonotype. The V gene is TRBV7-9, the J gene TRBJ1-2, with D perhaps TRBD1 (6 bases). Per germline, CDR1 SEHNR and CDR2 FQNEAQ (reference sequence). CDR3 length equals 15 residues. Between the trimmed V and J ends, which lost 1 base and 4 bases, there was a span of 13 bases. This CDR3 is CASSLEGDRGYGYTF. The CDR3 nucleotides read TGTGCCAGCAGCTTAGAGGGGGACCGGGGCTATGGCTACACCTTC.

This clonotype was picked up many times. The V call is TRBV7-9, the J call TRBJ1-1; D is unclear. The germline gives CDR1 SEHNR, CDR2 FQNEAQ (reference sequence). Trimming pared 5 bases from V and 3 bases from J, leaving 13 bases between. This CDR3 is built from 14 residues. CDR3 residues: CASSPPYTDTEAFF. The CDR3 nucleotides read TGTGCCAGCAGCCCCCCTTACACGGACACTGAAGCTTTCTTT.

On this clonotype: This could be a read error, since a much larger clone is one nucleotide away. The chain combines TRBV5-1 with TRBJ1-2; 7 nucleotides match TRBD1. The J segment lost 3 bases and the V segment lost 3 bases, leaving 8 bases of the junction unmatched. The CDR3 is made up of 15 amino acids. Germline V gene data show CDR1 as SGHRS and CDR2 as YFSETQ. This CDR3 is CASSSRNRGHYGYTF. The CDR3 DNA reads TGCGCCAGCAGCTCCCGGAACAGGGGCCACTATGGCTACACCTTC.

This clonotype was picked up a small number of times. The chain couples TRBV10-3 to TRBJ2-2; D remains ambiguous. The CDR3 consists of 12 residues. V gave up 10 bases and J gave up 6 bases, with 12 bases separating them. From germline, CDR1 is ENHRY and CDR2 SYGVKD. This CDR3 reads CASNRAAGELFF. The CDR3 region has the DNA TGTGCCAGCAATAGGGCGGCCGGGGAGCTGTTTTTT.

In this sample, this clonotype turned up many times. V is TRBV20-1 and J is TRBJ1-4; 8 bases map to TRBD1. This CDR3 contains 12 residues. Germline assignment: CDR1 DFQATT and CDR2 SNEGSKA (reference sequence). The V and J ends lost 4 bases and 11 bases, in that order; junction bases with no gene match: 6. For the CDR3, the DNA is TGCAGTGCTACCATGGACAGGGACAAACTGTTTTTT. Its translation is CSATMDRDKLFF.

As for this clonotype: A much larger clone lies a single base off, so this may be a read error. The V call is TRBV2, the J call TRBJ2-6; tentative D call: TRBD1 (5 bases). This CDR3 comprises 15 residues. Germline assignment: CDR1 SNHLY and CDR2 FYNNEI. The chain's CDR3 is CASSEVDSGANALTF. In DNA form, the CDR3 reads TGTGCCAGCAGTGAAGTAGACTCTGGGGCCAACGCCCTGACTTTC.

The sample holds many counts of this clonotype. The chain couples TRBV10-3 to TRBJ2-7; D perhaps matches TRBD1 (5 bases). The CDR3 contains 13 residues. V lost 6 bases, J lost 1 base, and 10 bases lay in between. CDR1 is ENHRY, CDR2 SYGVKD, per germline. CDR3: CAIRSRQSYEQYF. DNA for the CDR3: TGTGCCATCAGGTCCCGACAGTCCTACGAGCAGTACTTC.

This clonotype has just a few counts. The V and J genes are TRBV5-1 and TRBJ1-1; D is uncertain. CDR1 is SGHRS and CDR2 is YFSETQ in the germline V gene. This CDR3 region has 14 residues. V shed 0 bases and J shed 6 bases, with 12 bases lying between them. CDR3 in amino acids: CASSLVPSGAEAFF. CDR3 coding DNA: TGCGCCAGCAGCTTGGTACCCTCCGGGGCTGAAGCTTTCTTT.

This clonotype was found many times. The chain uses TRBV15 and TRBJ2-7; 11 bases line up with TRBD2. This CDR3 region has 18 residues. Germline loops: CDR1 LNHNV, CDR2 YYDKDF (reference sequence). Unmatched junction bases numbered 10, after V lost 2 bases and J lost 1 base. CDR3 in amino acids: CATSRTGTSGGISYEQYF. The CDR3 coding sequence is TGTGCCACCAGCAGAACTGGGACTAGCGGCGGAATTTCCTACGAGCAGTACTTC. Supplemented by reference TRBV15 and TRBJ2-7, the full variable domain reads DAMVIQNPRYQVTQFGKPVTLSCSQTLNHNVMYWYQQKSSQAPKLLFHYYDKDFNNEADTPDNFQSRRPNTSFCFLDIRSPGLGDTAMYLCATSRTGTSGGISYEQYFGPGTRLTVT.

In this sample, this clonotype turned up a few times. Written as DNA, the CDR3 is TGTGCCAGCAGCCCCGTCCCAAGGGGGCCTGTATACGAGCAGTACTTC. As protein: CASSPVPRGPVYEQYF. The V gene is TRBV7-6, the J gene TRBJ2-7; TRBD1 matches 7 bases. CDR3 length equals 16 residues. The germline gives CDR1 SGHVS, CDR2 FNYEAQ. V was pared by 5 bases and J by 4 bases, with 14 bases of the junction left unmatched.

The sample holds one count of this clonotype. In this CDR3 the conserved last residue, phenylalanine or tryptophan, is missing, so a read error is likely. V is TRBV7-2 and J is TRBJ2-5, with TRBD2 matching 8 bases. Germline values: CDR1 SGHTA, CDR2 FQGNSA. CDR3 length: 15 amino acids. The V and J ends lost 2 bases and 4 bases, in that order; junction bases with no gene match: 6. The CDR3 protein is CASSLFPGGGETQYC. The CDR3 DNA is TGTGCCAGCAGCTTATTCCCGGGGGGGGGAGAGACCCAGTACTGC.